Listed below are T cell receptor beta chains from one sample, sequenced in a study of blood T cell repertoires in COVID-19. This table comes from immunoSEQ multiplex PCR, and its TCRdb copy is limited to in-frame clones, with some not included. The sample includes approximately 120,000 clones, around 80% of them seen just once. The source material was peripheral blood. The receptors originated from a young man with COVID-19, enrolled during active disease. Both conserved end residues are part of each CDR3. The order of the fields is clone size, V gene, D gene, J gene, CDR3 protein, CDR3 DNA. A D gene is named only where the DNA matches it firmly. The size of a clone is reported for some rows only, either as once, few or many, or as a class for expanded clones.

>once|TRBV7-9|TRBD2|TRBJ2-1
CASSLGLGGRGSSYNEQFF
TGTGCCAGCAGCTTAGGACTAGGAGGGCGGGGGAGCTCCTACAATGAGCAGTTCTTC
>NA|TRBV3-1/TRBV3-2|TRBD1|TRBJ1-2
CASSQPLGQGLYGYTF
TGTGCCAGCAGCCAACCCCTCGGACAGGGACTTTATGGCTACACCTTC
>NA|TRBV19|TRBD2|TRBJ2-2
CASRPGLAGGELFF
TGTGCCAGTCGTCCGGGACTAGCGGGAGGGGAGCTGTTTTTT
>NA|TRBV6-5|TRBD1|TRBJ1-2
CASSPTGTGSYGYTF
TGTGCCAGCAGCCCAACCGGGACAGGGTCGTATGGCTACACCTTC
>NA|TRBV19|NA|TRBJ2-1
CASSRRVWENPLGEQFF
TGTGCCAGTAGCCGTAGGGTGTGGGAGAACCCTTTGGGTGAGCAGTTCTTC
>few|TRBV4-1|TRBD1|TRBJ2-1
CASRQGYRGPYNEQFF
TGCGCCAGCAGGCAAGGGTACAGGGGGCCCTACAATGAGCAGTTCTTC
>NA|TRBV28|NA|TRBJ2-1
CASSLASYNEQFF
TGTGCCAGCAGTCTGGCCTCCTACAATGAGCAGTTCTTC
>few|TRBV11-2|TRBD2|TRBJ2-1
CASSLLRERRHNEQFF
TGTGCCAGCAGCTTGCTGCGGGAGAGACGTCACAATGAGCAGTTCTTC
>NA|TRBV28|NA|TRBJ1-4
CASSSLRVSEKLFF
TGTGCCAGCAGTTCGCTCAGGGTTAGTGAAAAACTGTTTTTT
>once|TRBV28|NA|TRBJ1-6
CASRVGLNSPLHF
TGTGCCAGCAGGGTCGGACTTAATTCACCCCTCCACTTT
>NA|TRBV19|TRBD1|TRBJ2-2
CASSIVGTANTGELFF
TGTGCCAGTAGTATAGTGGGGACAGCAAACACCGGGGAGCTGTTTTTT
>NA|TRBV5-1|NA|TRBJ2-7
CASSFVQGSYEQYF
TGCGCCAGCAGCTTCGTCCAGGGCTCCTACGAGCAGTACTTC
>NA|TRBV11-3|TRBD2|TRBJ2-7
CASSQGASGLAYEQYF
TGTGCCAGCAGCCAGGGCGCTAGCGGACTTGCCTACGAGCAGTACTTC
>few|TRBV11-2|TRBD2|TRBJ2-5
CASSLVLAGEAQYF
TGTGCCAGCAGCTTAGTACTAGCGGGGGAGGCCCAGTACTTC
>NA|TRBV7-6|TRBD2|TRBJ2-7
CASSLVAGGSLYEQYF
TGTGCCAGCAGCTTAGTTGCGGGAGGATCCCTCTACGAGCAGTACTTC
>NA|TRBV5-6|TRBD2|TRBJ2-2
CASSPATSGYTGELFF
TGTGCCAGCAGCCCCGCTACTAGCGGTTACACCGGGGAGCTGTTTTTT
>NA|TRBV27|NA|TRBJ2-2
CASSLSRNTGELFF
TGTGCCAGCAGCTTGTCTAGGAACACCGGGGAGCTGTTTTTT
>NA|TRBV18|TRBD1|TRBJ2-7
CASSPFGRGSPYEQYF
TGTGCCAGCTCACCATTTGGCAGGGGGTCCCCCTACGAGCAGTACTTC
>few|TRBV9|NA|TRBJ2-1
CASSVPVGGFF
TGTGCCAGCAGCGTCCCAGTGGGGGGGTTCTTC